The TCR beta chain described here comes from a study of beta chain features in type 1 diabetes. Expressed TCRB transcripts were sequenced because the isolated RNA had all been reverse transcribed beforehand. Libraries were prepared by immunoSEQ multiplex PCR; TCRdb keeps only in-frame clonotypes and omits some of them. The data contain some 360,000 clones, about 20% of them singletons. Germline assignment: CDR1 LGHNT and CDR2 FRNRAP. There are 16 residues in the CDR3. Trimming stripped 0 bases from V and 0 bases from J, with 12 bases between. Sequenced input: naive CD4+ T cells from blood. The V and J genes are TRBV12-5 and TRBJ2-7; no clear D. The sequence was collected from a woman under 30 in good health. As DNA, the CDR3 is TGTGCTAGTGGTTTGGTATCTGCCCTGAGCTCCTACGAGCAGTACTTC. Protein: CASGLVSALSSYEQYF.